This T cell receptor beta chain appears in the sequencing data of a study of blood T cell repertoires in COVID-19. The CDR3 spans 14 residues. The V gene's germline CDR1 is MDHEN and CDR2 SYDVKM. The V end lost 4 bases, the J end lost 2 bases, and 11 bases lay between the germline ends. Assay used: immunoSEQ multiplex PCR; TCRdb lists only in-frame clones, some missing. The data hold about 140,000 clones, with 84% observed a single time. The TCR comes from a man aged 40-50 years with acute COVID-19. Sequenced: PBMCs or T cells enriched from blood (not recorded which). The chain recombines TRBV28 with TRBJ1-1; D not certain. Here the CDR3 DNA reads TGTGCCAGCAGTTCCCCCGGGATCAACACTGAAGCTTTCTTT. Its translation: CASSSPGINTEAFF.